This T cell receptor beta chain was captured by sequencing in a study of T cells in Graves' hyperthyroidism and ophthalmopathy. Regarding the study as a whole: Ophthalmopathy got predicted by the model a median around 6.6 months before its onset.

This clonotype showed up just a few times. Antigen specificity is unknown. Amplified regions were TCR beta CDR3 sequences from RNA transcripts. Researchers ran a first-round RT-PCR on the TCR CDR3 using the HTBI primer set. TCRdb re-derived calls from the multiplex PCR reads in MiXCR, one entry per CDR3 protein. The sample yields about 300,000 distinct CDR3 sequences, roughly 13% seen once. Participants, patients aged 18 to 65, had newly diagnosed hyperthyroidism with a duration under 2 months. The CDR3 is 14 residues long. The ends were cut back, 4 bases at V and 1 base at J, with 10 bases in the middle. From germline, CDR1 is LGHDT and CDR2 YNNKEL (reference sequence).

The sequencing input was blood. This clonotype was obtained from a woman aged 40 to 55 with Graves' hyperthyroidism. V is TRBV3-1 and J is TRBJ1-2; D gene ambiguous. CDR3 DNA sequence: TGTGCCAGCAGCCGGCGGACGGTTAACTATGGCTACACCTTC. As protein: CASSRRTVNYGYTF.